This T cell receptor beta chain was retrieved from a study of blood T cell repertoires in COVID-19. About the study: In each case, the material was cDNA or gDNA derived from T cells, B-cell-depleted T cells, or PBMCs.

Assay used: immunoSEQ multiplex PCR; TCRdb lists only in-frame clones, some missing. Of 150,000 to 200,000 clones in the sample, around nine tenths were seen once. From germline, CDR1 is SGHAT and CDR2 FQNNGV. V was cut by 1 base and J by 4 bases, with 17 bases left in between. The CDR3 covers 17 residues. This chain connects TRBV11-2 to TRBJ1-3, with a possible D match to TRBD1 (5 bases). The sample taken for sequencing was peripheral blood. The receptor was isolated from a man in his 70s with acute or convalescent COVID-19. The CDR3 region has the DNA TGTGCCAGCAGCTTAGCGCTTTTGCGGGACGGAGGAAACACCATATATTTT. As protein: CASSLALLRDGGNTIYF.